This TCR beta chain was recorded in a study of cytomegalovirus exposure and HLA in healthy donors. Study-level background: Counted in an early data release were 85 million or so unique TCRs from HLA-typed donors.

Germline CDR1 ENHRY, CDR2 SYGVKD. The CDR3 has 13 amino acids. V shed 8 bases and J shed 2 bases, with 12 bases lying between them. This clone has only one observation. PCR involved 60 Vbeta and 13 Jbeta primers. Libraries were prepared by immunoSEQ multiplex PCR; TCRdb keeps only in-frame clonotypes and omits some of them. The sample holds about 220,000 clones, about 80% seen once. The receptor was isolated from a woman aged 35 to 49 in good health and CMV-seropositive. Input material: PBMCs. This chain uses TRBV10-3 with TRBJ1-1, with no clear D. CDR3 region: CAILGTSNTEAFF. DNA for the CDR3: TGTGCCATCTTGGGCACCTCAAACACTGAAGCTTTCTTT.